This T cell receptor (beta chain) is drawn from a study of T cell responses to AZD1222 COVID-19 vaccine. Note on this clone: The junction differs from germline at one of its ends, possibly a read error.

The CDR3 runs to 11 residues. Germline V lookup: CDR1 DFQATT, CDR2 SNEGSKA (reference sequence). Generated by immunoSEQ multiplex PCR, the TCRdb table keeps only in-frame clones and is missing some. The table has 65,000 to 85,000 clones, 85% to 95% seen once. The chain employs TRBV20-1 and TRBJ1-2, with 7 bases fitting TRBD1. The sequence was collected from an adult in good health. The source material was peripheral blood, sampled on day 0 of AZD1222 vaccination. DNA of the CDR3: TGCAGTGCTAGGCAGGGACAGTTGAGAGCATTC. Its translation: CSARQGQLRAF.